What follows are 17 T cell receptor beta chains derived from one specimen sequenced in a study of OX40 agonist ivuxolimab in advanced cancers. Clones were read by immunoSEQ multiplex PCR, and TCRdb kept only the in-frame ones, dropping some. The table records 10,000 or so clones, 78% of them present only once. Sequencing used CD4+ or CD8+ T cells sorted from blood, obtained in a trial of the OX40 agonist ivuxolimab. These receptor sequences come from an adult with an advanced solid tumor such as melanoma, head and neck, liver or kidney cancer.

V and J are TRBV7-6 and TRBJ1-1, with 11 positions matching TRBD1. This CDR3 spans 17 amino acids. Germline CDR1 is SGHVS and CDR2 is FNYEAQ. The junction had 10 bases not matched to a gene; V was cut back by 4 bases and J by 3 bases. Here the CDR3 DNA reads TGTGCCAGCAGCTCCGGGACAGGGGGAAGAACGGACACTGAAGCTTTCTTT. Its translation is CASSSGTGGRTDTEAFF. The full variable domain, completed using reference TRBV7-6 and TRBJ1-1, is GAGVSQSPRYKVTKRGQDVALRCDPISGHVSLYWYRQALGQGPEFLTYFNYEAQQDKSGLPNDRFSAERPEGSISTLTIQRTEQRDSAMYRCASSSGTGGRTDTEAFFGQGTRLTVV.

This clone was picked up a small number of times. The chain carries TRBV9 and TRBJ2-3, with D possibly being TRBD1 (5 bases). The CDR3 covers 12 residues. V was cut by 2 bases and J by 9 bases, with 10 bases left in between. The germline V gene has CDR1 SGDLS and CDR2 YYNGEE. The CDR3 reads CASSVSGKTQYF. The CDR3 nucleotides read TGTGCCAGCAGCGTGTCAGGGAAAACGCAGTATTTT.

The chain carries TRBV19 and TRBJ1-5; perhaps TRBD1 as D (5 bases). Germline V CDR1 and CDR2: LNHDA, SQIVND (reference sequence). V gave up 1 base and J gave up 0 bases, with 16 bases separating them. CDR3 length: 18 residues. The CDR3 loop is CASSIGGAALYSNQPQHF. CDR3 nucleotides: TGTGCCAGTAGTATAGGTGGGGCCGCCCTATATAGCAATCAGCCCCAGCATTTT. Based on the CDR3 plus reference TRBV19 and TRBJ1-5, the full variable domain is DGGITQSPKYLFRKEGQNVTLSCEQNLNHDAMYWYRQDPGQGLRLIYYSQIVNDFQKGDIAEGYSVSREKKESFPLTVTSAQKNPTAFYLCASSIGGAALYSNQPQHFGDGTRLSIL.

V and J are TRBV30 and TRBJ2-3; the D gene is possibly TRBD2 (5 bases). Germline V lookup: CDR1 GTSNPN, CDR2 SVGIG (reference sequence). This CDR3 contains 14 residues. V gave up 5 bases and J gave up 5 bases, with 17 bases separating them. The CDR3 protein is CAWVQLARGDTQYF. The CDR3 nucleotides are TGTGCCTGGGTGCAGCTAGCACGAGGAGATACGCAGTATTTT.

The J gene is TRBJ1-1, the V gene TRBV4-1, with 7 bases identical to TRBD1. The CDR3 has 15 amino acids. Germline-derived CDR1 and CDR2 are MGHRA and YSYEKL. J was trimmed by 7 bases and V by 1 base; bases with no gene match: 9. The CDR3 coding sequence is TGCGCCAGCAGCCAAGTGGTTGGACAGGTCGATGAAGCTTTCTTT. It encodes CASSQVVGQVDEAFF.

In DNA form, the CDR3 reads TGTGCCAGCAGCGACGCTGAAGGAAGGTTGGTTCCCAAAAACATTCAGTACTTC. Protein: CASSDAEGRLVPKNIQYF. The chain recombines TRBV7-9 with TRBJ2-4; D uncertain. CDR1 is SEHNR, CDR2 FQNEAQ, per germline (reference sequence). The CDR3 runs to 18 residues. Trimming pared 5 bases from V and 2 bases from J, leaving 22 bases between.

V usage is TRBV27 and J usage is TRBJ1-1; 7 bases line up with TRBD1. The CDR3 consists of 12 residues. Germline values: CDR1 MNHEY, CDR2 SMNVEV (reference sequence). V lost 4 bases, J lost 4 bases, and 0 bases stayed unmatched. The DNA of the CDR3 is TGTGCCAGCAGTTCAGGGGGCACTGAAGCTTTCTTT. This gives the protein CASSSGGTEAFF.

The rearrangement uses TRBV7-9 and TRBJ2-7; no clear D. The V gene lost 3 bases and the J gene lost 2 bases, with 8 bases spanning the gap. CDR1 SEHNR and CDR2 FQNEAQ come from the germline V gene (reference sequence). CDR3 length: 13 amino acids. CDR3 loop: CASSFAGTYEQYF. The CDR3 nucleotides are TGTGCCAGCAGCTTCGCCGGCACCTACGAGCAGTACTTC.

The chain combines TRBV6-5 with TRBJ1-1, with D perhaps TRBD1 (5 bases). CDR1 and CDR2 (germline): MNHEY, SVGAGI. V shed 7 bases and J shed 4 bases, with 13 bases lying between them. The length of the CDR3 is 13 residues. CDR3 sequence reads: CASTMGRGTEAFF. The CDR3 DNA is TGTGCCAGCACCATGGGGAGGGGCACTGAAGCTTTCTTT.

V gene TRBV15 combines with J gene TRBJ2-7; D is perhaps TRBD1 or TRBD2 (5 bases each). V was shortened by 3 bases and J by 2 bases, with 14 bases between the two germline ends. Germline CDR1 reads LNHNV; CDR2 reads YYDKDF (reference sequence). CDR3 length: 15 residues. CDR3 amino acids: CATSSRRDPPYEQYF. The CDR3 region has the DNA TGTGCCACCAGCAGCAGACGGGACCCCCCCTACGAGCAGTACTTC.

This rearrangement joins TRBV7-9 to TRBJ1-1; no firm D call. Trimming cost V 2 bases and J 2 bases, with 3 bases left between them. Germline V gene data show CDR1 as SEHNR and CDR2 as FQNEAQ (reference sequence). There are 12 residues in the CDR3. The DNA of the CDR3 is TGTGCCAGCAGCTTAATAAACACTGAAGCTTTCTTT. It specifies CASSLINTEAFF.

This clone is medium-sized within its sample. The chain has TRBV2 and TRBJ2-1, with TRBD1 identical over 7 bases. Trimming at V came to 5 bases and at J to 1 base, leaving 2 bases not matched to a gene. CDR3 length: 14 residues. CDR1 and CDR2 from the germline V gene are SNHLY and FYNNEI. CDR3 protein: CASSTGVSYNEQFF. The CDR3 DNA reads TGTGCCAGCAGTACAGGGGTTTCCTACAATGAGCAGTTCTTC.

J is TRBJ2-5 and V is TRBV11-2; no reliable D call. V gave up 5 bases and J gave up 5 bases, with 18 bases separating them. The length of the CDR3 is 15 residues. Germline values: CDR1 SGHAT, CDR2 FQNNGV. CDR3: CASSALSDHRETQYF. CDR3 DNA: TGTGCCAGCAGCGCCCTCTCGGACCATAGGGAGACCCAGTACTTC.

The rearrangement uses TRBV6-6 and TRBJ2-7, with D unclear. Germline CDR1 is MNHNY and CDR2 is SVGAGI (reference sequence). V dropped 7 bases and J dropped 3 bases, with 19 bases sitting between them. The CDR3 runs 15 residues. For the CDR3, the DNA is TGTGCCAGCAAGGATCATGAGGATCTCTACTACGAGCAGTACTTC. It yields the protein CASKDHEDLYYEQYF.

The CDR3 sequence is CASSSTGASTDTQYF. Here the CDR3 DNA reads TGTGCCAGCAGTTCGACAGGTGCTAGCACAGATACGCAGTATTTT. The rearrangement joins TRBV27 to TRBJ2-3; D possibly corresponds to TRBD1 (6 bases). This CDR3 is built from 15 residues. Germline V lookup: CDR1 MNHEY, CDR2 SMNVEV (reference sequence). V lost 4 bases, J lost 0 bases, and 11 bases lay in between.

This clone was picked up a small number of times. The chain recombines TRBV29-1 with TRBJ1-2; 7 bases match TRBD1. Trimming took 6 bases from V and 4 from J; bases not matched to a gene: 8. The CDR3 length is 13 residues. Germline V gene data show CDR1 as SQVTM and CDR2 as ANQGSEA. The CDR3 coding sequence is TGCAGCGTCGAGGGGGCGGCGATCTATGGCTACACCTTC. It yields the protein CSVEGAAIYGYTF.

The chain uses TRBV19 and TRBJ2-7, with a tentative D call TRBD2 (5 bases). The CDR3 has 16 amino acids. Deletions cut 3 bases from V and 0 bases from J, with 15 bases between. Germline CDR1 LNHDA, CDR2 SQIVND (reference sequence). The CDR3: CASSISGGGYSYEQYF. The CDR3 coding sequence is TGTGCCAGTAGTATTAGTGGCGGAGGCTACTCCTACGAGCAGTACTTC.